The sequence of this T cell receptor (beta chain) was determined in a study of radiotherapy plus CTLA-4 blockade in lung cancer. The CDR3 length is 16 residues. The junction had 5 bases not matched to a gene; V was cut back by 1 base and J by 4 bases. Germline-derived CDR1 and CDR2 are SGHTA and FQGTGA. Repertoires were generated with immunoSEQ multiplex PCR, while TCRdb's copy carries only in-frame clones and drops some. The sample holds 35,000 to 55,000 clones, 60% to 80% seen once. Sequencing was performed on peripheral blood, taken from a patient treated with radiotherapy plus ipilimumab. The TCR comes from a human donor with non-small cell lung cancer whose response to radiotherapy plus ipilimumab could not be evaluated. V usage is TRBV7-3 and J usage is TRBJ2-2, with TRBD2 matching 8 bases. DNA of the CDR3: TGTGCCAGCAGCTTAAACCCAGCGGGAGTCACCGGGGAGCTGTTTTTT. This translates into CASSLNPAGVTGELFF.